The 20 T cell receptor beta chains below all came from one sample that was sequenced in a study of blood T cell repertoires in COVID-19. Produced via immunoSEQ multiplex PCR; TCRdb's table is partial and in-frame only. The sample has approximately 500,000 clones, 85% to 90% seen once. The specimen sequenced was PBMCs or T cells enriched from blood (not recorded which). These receptors all stem from a woman aged 40-49 years who had recovered from COVID-19.

The rearrangement links TRBV30 to TRBJ2-1; possible D gene TRBD2, 6 bases. V was cut by 3 bases and J by 2 bases, with 14 bases left in between. The CDR3 contains 15 residues. Per the germline V gene, CDR1 is GTSNPN and CDR2 is SVGIG (reference sequence). The CDR3 DNA follows: TGTGCCTGGAGCCCCGGCGGGAACCCCTACAATGAGCAGTTCTTC. Protein sequence: CAWSPGGNPYNEQFF.

The chain employs TRBV2 and TRBJ2-1; 7 bases line up with TRBD2. Unmatched junction bases numbered 10, after V lost 5 bases and J lost 3 bases. Germline V gene lookup returns CDR1 SNHLY and CDR2 FYNNEI. There are 16 residues in the CDR3. CDR3 loop: CASSNIREGIYNEQFF. The CDR3 coding sequence is TGTGCCAGCAGTAACATTAGGGAGGGGATCTACAATGAGCAGTTCTTC. The full variable domain, in which reference TRBV2 and TRBJ2-1 provide the parts outside the CDR3, is EPEVTQTPSHQVTQMGQEVILRCVPISNHLYFYWYRQILGQKVEFLVSFYNNEISEKSEIFDDQFSVERPDGSNFTLKIRSTKLEDSAMYFCASSNIREGIYNEQFFGPGTRLTVL.

The DNA for the CDR3 is TGTGCCAGCAGCGGGCGGACAGGTCGGACCGGGGAGCTGTTTTTT. It encodes CASSGRTGRTGELFF. This chain uses TRBV7-6 with TRBJ2-2, with 7 nucleotides matching TRBD1. The V gene's germline CDR1 is SGHVS and CDR2 FNYEAQ. The V gene end was trimmed by 5 bases and the J gene end by 5 bases; junction bases not matched to a gene: 8. CDR3 length equals 15 residues.

In nucleotides, the CDR3 is TGCGCCAGCAGCCCCGACAGGGGGCCTTACTCTGGGGCCAACGTCCTGACTTTC. It yields the protein CASSPDRGPYSGANVLTF. The V call is TRBV4-3, the J call TRBJ2-6, with TRBD1 matching 10 bases. The CDR3 covers 18 residues. V trimming: 4 bases; J trimming: 0 bases; junction bases outside the gene matches: 6. Germline V gene data show CDR1 as LGHNA and CDR2 as YSLEER.

V is TRBV4-2 and J is TRBJ2-7, with 9 bases aligning to TRBD1. Germline loops: CDR1 LGHNA, CDR2 YNFKEQ. There are 15 residues in the CDR3. After removal of 2 bases from V and 2 bases from J, the junction contained 4 bases not matched to a gene. Here the CDR3 DNA reads TGTGCCAGCAGCCAAAGACAGGGGGTCCCCTACGAGCAGTACTTC. Encoded protein: CASSQRQGVPYEQYF.

The rearrangement joins TRBV7-2 to TRBJ2-7; 7 bases map to TRBD1. Germline V lookup: CDR1 SGHTA, CDR2 FQGNSA. Trimming cost V 4 bases and J 10 bases; bases outside gene matches: 13. This CDR3 region has 14 residues. The CDR3 region is CASSSPRQGFFQYF. CDR3 in DNA: TGTGCCAGCAGCTCCCCAAGACAGGGTTTTTTCCAGTACTTC. Full variable domain (rest looked up from reference TRBV7-2 and TRBJ2-7): GAGVSQSPSNKVTEKGKDVELRCDPISGHTALYWYRQSLGQGLEFLIYFQGNSAPDKSGLPSDRFSAERTGGSVSTLTIQRTQQEDSAVYLCASSSPRQGFFQYFGPGTRLTVT.

This chain joins TRBV4-3 and TRBJ1-2, with a tentative D call TRBD1 (5 bases). This CDR3 contains 14 residues. Looked up from germline, CDR1 is LGHNA and CDR2 is YSLEER. V was clipped by 1 base and J by 8 bases, with 14 bases between them. CDR3 sequence reads: CASSQAPGGNGYTF. The CDR3 DNA reads as TGCGCCAGCAGCCAAGCTCCCGGGGGTAACGGCTACACCTTC.

This rearrangement joins TRBV11-3 to TRBJ2-3; 7 nucleotides align to TRBD2. Per the germline V gene, CDR1 is SGHNT and CDR2 is YENEEA. The junction had 7 bases not matched to a gene; V was cut back by 5 bases and J by 2 bases. The CDR3 totals 15 residues. The CDR3: CASSPDGGDTDTQYF. The CDR3 nucleotides read TGTGCCAGCAGCCCAGATGGGGGGGACACAGATACGCAGTATTTT.

V gene TRBV6-5 combines with J gene TRBJ2-3, with a possible D match to TRBD1 (6 bases). The V end was cut by 10 bases, the J end by 2 bases, with 13 bases between. Germline CDR1 reads MNHEY; CDR2 reads SVGAGI. The CDR3 loop spans 13 amino acids. CDR3 loop: CATREGVTDTQYF. The CDR3 DNA sequence: TGTGCCACTAGAGAGGGGGTCACAGATACGCAGTATTTT.

This rearrangement joins TRBV27 to TRBJ1-2; TRBD1 matches 9 bases. With V trimmed by 6 bases and J by 4 bases, 9 bases remained unmatched. CDR3 size: 15 residues. CDR1 is MNHEY and CDR2 is SMNVEV in the germline V gene (reference sequence). The CDR3 reads CASRSYRGQVYGYTF. CDR3 in DNA: TGTGCCAGCAGATCATACAGGGGGCAAGTCTATGGCTACACCTTC.

The chain joins TRBV29-1 to TRBJ2-1, with TRBD2 matching over 12 bases. Germline V gives CDR1 SQVTM, CDR2 ANQGSEA. There are 14 residues in the CDR3. V trimming: 7 bases; J trimming: 8 bases; junction bases outside the gene matches: 9. CDR3 protein: CSGWTSGVYDEQFF. CDR3 DNA: TGCAGCGGGTGGACTAGCGGGGTCTATGATGAGCAGTTCTTC.

The chain carries TRBV4-2 and TRBJ1-2; D is unresolved. The CDR3 length is 12 residues. Germline CDR1 and CDR2: LGHNA and YNFKEQ. V gave up 8 bases and J gave up 4 bases, with 11 bases separating them. CDR3 sequence reads: CASFGAPYGYTF. CDR3 bases: TGTGCCAGCTTTGGAGCCCCCTATGGCTACACCTTC.

V gene TRBV28 combines with J gene TRBJ1-1; 10 bases agree with TRBD1. The CDR3 sequence is 15 residues long. Germline V CDR1 and CDR2: MDHEN, SYDVKM. The junction had 7 bases not matched to a gene; V was cut back by 5 bases and J by 4 bases. CDR3 DNA: TGTGCCAGCAGTCCGCCGGGACAGGGGTTCACTGAAGCTTTCTTT. Its translation: CASSPPGQGFTEAFF.

The V gene is TRBV6-6, the J gene TRBJ2-7; 7 bases align to TRBD2. Germline V gene sequence: CDR1 MNHNY, CDR2 SVGAGI (reference sequence). V trimming: 7 bases; J trimming: 2 bases; junction bases outside the gene matches: 8. The CDR3 consists of 14 residues. This CDR3 reads CASTLRREPYEQYF. In DNA, the CDR3 is TGTGCCAGCACCCTCCGGCGGGAGCCCTACGAGCAGTACTTC.

The chain joins TRBV27 to TRBJ1-2; 7 nucleotides match TRBD1. The V gene's germline CDR1 is MNHEY and CDR2 SMNVEV (reference sequence). This CDR3 is 14 amino acids long. V was clipped by 5 bases and J by 4 bases; unmatched bases: 7. The CDR3 spells CASSPGDRSYGYTF. CDR3 DNA sequence: TGTGCCAGCAGTCCAGGGGACAGAAGCTATGGCTACACCTTC.

This clone was recorded a few times. The gene calls are TRBV30 and TRBJ1-1; 7 bases agree with TRBD1. The length of the CDR3 is 13 residues. In germline, CDR1 is GTSNPN, CDR2 SVGIG (reference sequence). J lost 1 base, V lost 1 base, and 0 bases had no gene match. DNA for the CDR3: TGTGCCTGGAGTGGGACAGGGAACACTGAAGCTTTCTTT. Translation gives CAWSGTGNTEAFF. The full variable domain, completed using reference TRBV30 and TRBJ1-1, is SQTIHQWPATLVQPVGSPLSLECTVEGTSNPNLYWYRQAAGRGLQLLFYSVGIGQISSEVPQNLSASRPQDRQFILSSKKLLLSDSGFYLCAWSGTGNTEAFFGQGTRLTVV.

The V and J genes are TRBV18 and TRBJ2-2; D not certain. Trimming shortened V by 2 bases and J by 1 base, and 5 bases separated the two germline ends. Germline V gene lookup returns CDR1 KGHSH and CDR2 LQKENI. The CDR3 has 14 residues. The CDR3 spells CASSPFRNTGELFF. CDR3 sequence (DNA): TGTGCCAGCTCACCATTCAGGAACACCGGGGAGCTGTTTTTT.

This rearrangement joins TRBV2 to TRBJ2-1; 8 nucleotides agree with TRBD2. Germline-derived CDR1 and CDR2 are SNHLY and FYNNEI. The V segment lost 5 bases and the J segment 0 bases; nucleotides outside the gene matches: 6. The CDR3 is made up of 16 amino acids. The CDR3, as DNA: TGTGCCAGCAGTACATTAGCGGGATTCTCCTACAATGAGCAGTTCTTC. It yields the protein CASSTLAGFSYNEQFF. The entire variable domain, with the rest obtained from reference TRBV2 and TRBJ2-1, is as follows: EPEVTQTPSHQVTQMGQEVILRCVPISNHLYFYWYRQILGQKVEFLVSFYNNEISEKSEIFDDQFSVERPDGSNFTLKIRSTKLEDSAMYFCASSTLAGFSYNEQFFGPGTRLTVL.

V and J are TRBV25-1 and TRBJ1-2; possibly TRBD1 for D (6 bases). CDR3 length: 13 residues. In germline, CDR1 is MGHDK, CDR2 SYGVNS. V lost 8 bases and J lost 3, with 13 bases in between. The CDR3 bases are TGTGCCAGCTTGGGGGGGCGGGACTATGGCTACACCTTC. Translation gives CASLGGRDYGYTF.

The chain couples TRBV30 to TRBJ1-4; no firm D call. This CDR3 is 14 amino acids long. V lost 1 base and J 2 bases, leaving 8 bases between the germline ends. Germline V gene sequence: CDR1 GTSNPN, CDR2 SVGIG (reference sequence). The CDR3 sequence is CAWSGILTNEKLFF. CDR3 bases: TGTGCCTGGAGTGGTATCCTGACTAATGAAAAACTGTTTTTT.